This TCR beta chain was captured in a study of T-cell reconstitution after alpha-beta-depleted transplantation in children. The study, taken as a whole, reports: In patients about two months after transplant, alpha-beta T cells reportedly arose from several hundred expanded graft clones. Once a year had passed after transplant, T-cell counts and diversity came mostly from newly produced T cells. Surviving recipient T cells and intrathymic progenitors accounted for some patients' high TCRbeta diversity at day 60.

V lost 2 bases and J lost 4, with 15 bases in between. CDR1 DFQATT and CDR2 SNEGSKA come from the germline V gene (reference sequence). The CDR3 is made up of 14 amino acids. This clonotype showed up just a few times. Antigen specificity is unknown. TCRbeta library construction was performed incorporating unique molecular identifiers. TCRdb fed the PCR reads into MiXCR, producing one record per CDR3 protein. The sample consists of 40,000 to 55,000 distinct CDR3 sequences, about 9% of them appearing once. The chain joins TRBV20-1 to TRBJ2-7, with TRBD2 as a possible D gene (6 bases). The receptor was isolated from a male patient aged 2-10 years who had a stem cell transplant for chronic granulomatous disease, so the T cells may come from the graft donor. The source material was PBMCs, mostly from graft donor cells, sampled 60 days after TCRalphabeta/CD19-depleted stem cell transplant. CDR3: CSARWRGLPYEQYF. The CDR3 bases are TGCAGTGCTAGATGGCGGGGACTCCCGTACGAGCAGTACTTC.